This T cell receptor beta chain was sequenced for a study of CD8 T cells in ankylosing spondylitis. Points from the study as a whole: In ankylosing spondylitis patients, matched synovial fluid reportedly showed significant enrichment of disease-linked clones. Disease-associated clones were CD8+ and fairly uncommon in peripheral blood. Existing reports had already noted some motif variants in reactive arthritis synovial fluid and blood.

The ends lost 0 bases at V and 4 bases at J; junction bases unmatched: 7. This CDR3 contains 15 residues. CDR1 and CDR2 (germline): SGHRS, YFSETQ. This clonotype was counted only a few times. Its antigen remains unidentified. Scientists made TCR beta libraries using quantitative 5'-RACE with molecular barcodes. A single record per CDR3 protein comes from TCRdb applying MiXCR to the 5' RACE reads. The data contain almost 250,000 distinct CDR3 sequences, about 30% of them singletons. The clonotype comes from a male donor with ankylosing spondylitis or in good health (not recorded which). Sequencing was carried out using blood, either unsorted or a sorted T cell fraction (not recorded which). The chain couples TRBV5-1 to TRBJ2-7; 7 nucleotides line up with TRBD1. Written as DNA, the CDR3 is TGCGCCAGCAGCTTGGAGTACAGGGGAAAATACGAGCAGTACTTC. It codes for CASSLEYRGKYEQYF.